This TCR beta chain was sequenced in a study of cytomegalovirus exposure and HLA in healthy donors (dated by TCRdb to about 2017). Some background on the complete study: According to a later analysis, the approximately 130 validation repertoires were produced on the same platform as the 680 or so repertoires of the first cohort. The study was designed to test whether signatures of past pathogen exposure could be identified by cataloging public T cell receptors. A separate validation cohort of about 110 different subjects was used in addition to the roughly 700-subject first cohort. High-throughput TCR immunosequencing, statistical association of individual TCRs with disease status, and machine learning were combined to predict cytomegalovirus infection status. Results and caveats for the whole study, not just this receptor: In both the original and validation cohorts, the classifier was reported to diagnose cytomegalovirus status with high specificity and sensitivity. Of the cluster scores, approximately 95% were above 0 in a later analysis, which found that TCRs clustered in the first cohort also tended to co-occur in the 120 validation repertoires. In vitro tests confirmed that three of the cytomegalovirus-associated TCR beta chains recognize cytomegalovirus antigens. A later analysis had no HLA typing for the validation cohort, so co-occurrence there was scored across all 130 or so repertoires. Most TCR sequences were observed very rarely across donors, whereas some public TCRs were present in many individuals. The authors suggested that the approach could potentially be generalized to other disease states and immunological phenotypes. In the study, some 180 TCR beta chains were listed as associated with cytomegalovirus.

About this clone: This receptor's antigen is unknown. Base qualities are not recorded, but no much larger clone differs from it by a single base.

Library construction relied on the immunoSEQ multiplex PCR assay. Concerning the study's data processing: A statistical classification framework was developed to diagnose cytomegalovirus status using the catalog of TCR beta chain sequences. Held by TCRdb, this immuneACCESS table contains in-frame sequences only and omits some clones. Under half of the omission traces to an unresolved V gene where checked; the cause of the rest is unknown. Clonal size and the V and J genes are those of that table, whereas D and trimming came from the DNA. In all, the sample holds 150,000 to 200,000 clones, and around four fifths of those were seen once. The top ten clones comprise over 2% of the sample. Donors formed part of the validation cohort, which comprised 120 or so subjects and was distinct from the first cohort of roughly 600 subjects. The CDR3 runs 14 amino acids, cysteine and phenylalanine included. The sequence is cut down to CDR3 DNA, 42 bases in frame from base 1. Looking up the germline V gene (reference sequence) yields CDR1 LNHNV and CDR2 YYDKDF. Unmatched junction bases come to 3, with V trimmed by 5 bases and J by 3 bases.

The chain was built from TRBV15 and TRBJ2-3, with 9 bases in between that match TRBD1. The receptor was isolated from a young man in good health and CMV-seropositive. The sequenced sample was PBMCs. The CDR3 here reads CATSGGQGTDTQYF. The sequence in DNA is TGTGCCACCAGCGGGGGACAGGGTACAGATACGCAGTATTTT.